The 4 T cell receptor beta chains below all came from one sample that was sequenced in a study of blood T cell repertoires in COVID-19. Sequenced by immunoSEQ multiplex PCR; TCRdb stores in-frame clones only, minus some. The sample holds some 150,000 clones; approximately 86% are singletons and the top ten take around 6.2%. The material sequenced was PBMCs or T cells enriched from blood (not recorded which). The receptors were gathered from a woman aged 40 to 50 who had recovered from COVID-19.

CDR3 in amino acids: CASSISTGVSGNTIYF. The CDR3 DNA follows: TGTGCCAGTAGTATTTCGACAGGAGTCTCTGGAAACACCATATATTTT. The genes are TRBV19 and TRBJ1-3; tentatively, D is TRBD1 (6 bases). Germline loops: CDR1 LNHDA, CDR2 SQIVND (reference sequence). This CDR3 contains 16 residues. Trimming pared 3 bases from V and 0 bases from J, leaving 12 bases between.

The gene calls are TRBV11-1 and TRBJ2-5; 11 bases agree with TRBD1. The J segment lost 7 bases and the V segment lost 2 bases, leaving 3 bases of the junction unmatched. This CDR3 spans 14 amino acids. Germline assignment: CDR1 SGHAT and CDR2 FQDESV (reference sequence). The DNA for the CDR3 is TGTGCCAGCAGCTTAAGGACAGGGGGCCGGACCCAGTACTTC. Translated, it gives CASSLRTGGRTQYF.

This CDR3 reads CASSYGGTATEAFF. The DNA of the CDR3 is TGTGCCAGCAGTTACGGTGGGACAGCTACTGAAGCTTTCTTT. The J gene is TRBJ1-1, the V gene TRBV6-5, with TRBD1 identical over 7 bases. Trimming removed 2 bases from V and 5 bases from J; junction bases left unmatched: 5. CDR3 length: 14 amino acids. Looked up from germline, CDR1 is MNHEY and CDR2 is SVGAGI.

The chain couples TRBV5-4 to TRBJ1-2; D is undetermined. Per the germline V gene, CDR1 is SGHNT and CDR2 is YYREEE (reference sequence). The CDR3 spans 12 residues. V was clipped by 2 bases and J by 8 bases, with 10 bases between them. CDR3 region: CASSFLGGGYTF. For the CDR3, the DNA is TGTGCCAGCAGCTTCTTAGGAGGAGGCTACACCTTC.